This passage covers 3 T cell receptor beta chains from one sample sequenced in a study of response to subunit inactivated influenza vaccine. MiXCR, applied by TCRdb to the RT-PCR reads, yields one record per CDR3 protein. The profile shows approximately 520,000 distinct CDR3 sequences, 16% of them singletons. The starting material was CD4+ T cells sorted from PBMCs, obtained around 2 years after vaccination. These receptors came from a man between 50 and 70 years old who received an inactivated influenza vaccine.

The table lists this clonotype with many counts. The gene calls are TRBV5-1 and TRBJ2-1, with TRBD2 matching 8 bases. Unmatched junction bases numbered 9, after V lost 5 bases and J lost 8 bases. CDR1 is SGHRS, CDR2 YFSETQ, per germline. The CDR3 covers 14 residues. In nucleotides, the CDR3 is TGCGCCAGCAGACCGGGACTAGGTAGCCATGAGCAGTTCTTC. It translates to CASRPGLGSHEQFF.

The chain employs TRBV7-2 and TRBJ1-2, with D unclear. The CDR3 totals 14 residues. The germline V gene has CDR1 SGHTA and CDR2 FQGNSA. Trimming shortened V by 1 base and J by 1 base, and 7 bases separated the two germline ends. The CDR3 reads CASSLGSVNYGYTF. DNA for the CDR3: TGTGCCAGCAGCTTAGGGTCCGTTAACTATGGCTACACCTTC.

The rearrangement joins TRBV11-2 to TRBJ2-3; D unclear. The germline V gene has CDR1 SGHAT and CDR2 FQNNGV. V was shortened by 1 base and J by 5 bases, with 7 bases between the two germline ends. There are 13 residues in the CDR3. The CDR3 here is CASSLGIGDTQYF. CDR3 DNA: TGTGCCAGCAGCTTAGGTATTGGAGATACGCAGTATTTT. Combining the CDR3 with reference TRBV11-2 and TRBJ2-3 gives the whole variable domain EAGVAQSPRYKIIEKRQSVAFWCNPISGHATLYWYQQILGQGPKLLIQFQNNGVVDDSQLPKDRFSAERLKGVDSTLKIQPAKLEDSAVYLCASSLGIGDTQYFGPGTRLTVL.